This T cell receptor (beta chain) was sequenced for a study of T cell changes during pregnancy in multiple sclerosis. The data were produced by immunoSEQ multiplex PCR, yet TCRdb's version contains in-frame clones alone and is incomplete. This table holds roughly 52,000 clones, 85% to 95% found once. The sample was CD8+ T cells from peripheral blood mononuclear cells, taken before pregnancy. The sequence came from a female donor with multiple sclerosis, enrolled in a pregnancy study.

The CDR3 nucleotides are TGTGCCAGCAGCCTAGGCGGACAGCGACTTAACTATGGCTACACCTTC. This codes for CASSLGGQRLNYGYTF. This chain joins TRBV7-9 and TRBJ1-2; D perhaps matches TRBD1 (6 bases). V was trimmed by 5 bases and J by 1 base, leaving 17 bases between them. The CDR3 totals 16 residues. The germline V gene has CDR1 SEHNR and CDR2 FQNEAQ (reference sequence).